This T cell receptor beta chain was found in a study of Graves' ophthalmopathy and Graves' hyperthyroidism. Germline-derived CDR1 and CDR2 are MNHEY and SMNVEV (reference sequence). This CDR3 has 17 residues. Notes on this clonotype: One end of the junction varies from germline; a read error may be responsible.

For repertoire sequencing, the TCR beta CDR3 regions were amplified from RNA transcripts. Second-round multiplex PCR came after a first-round RT-PCR that employed HTBI primers. TCRdb redid the calling of the multiplex PCR reads with MiXCR, one entry per CDR3 protein. The top ten clones hold around 7% of a sample with just over 600,000 distinct CDR3 sequences, approximately 22% of them seen once. Hyperthyroidism was new, under 2 months, in patients aged 18 to 65. Sequenced sample: peripheral blood. This clonotype was sampled from a woman aged 18-29 years with stable Graves' hyperthyroidism. Some clones in this sample may be carry-over from other donors' samples. This chain links TRBV27 with TRBJ2-4; 11 positions match TRBD2. This chain's CDR3 is CASGDGLAGVRGSIKYF. The CDR3 nucleotides read TGTGCCAGCGGAGATGGACTAGCGGGCGTCCGGGGAAGCATTAAGTACTTC.